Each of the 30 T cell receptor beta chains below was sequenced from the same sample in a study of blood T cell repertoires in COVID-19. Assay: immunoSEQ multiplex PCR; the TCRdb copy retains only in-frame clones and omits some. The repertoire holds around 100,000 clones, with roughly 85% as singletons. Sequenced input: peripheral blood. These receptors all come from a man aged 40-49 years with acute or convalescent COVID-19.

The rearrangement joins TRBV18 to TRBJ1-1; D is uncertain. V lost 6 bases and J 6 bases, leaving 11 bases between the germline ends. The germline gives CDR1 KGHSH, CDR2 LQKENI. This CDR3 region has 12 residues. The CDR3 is CASSAGFPEAFF. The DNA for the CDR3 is TGTGCCAGCTCGGCGGGATTCCCTGAAGCTTTCTTT. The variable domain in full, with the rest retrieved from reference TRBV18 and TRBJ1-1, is NAGVMQNPRHLVRRRGQEARLRCSPMKGHSHVYWYRQLPEEGLKFMVYLQKENIIDESGMPKERFSAEFPKEGPSILRIQQVVRGDSAAYFCASSAGFPEAFFGQGTRLTVV.

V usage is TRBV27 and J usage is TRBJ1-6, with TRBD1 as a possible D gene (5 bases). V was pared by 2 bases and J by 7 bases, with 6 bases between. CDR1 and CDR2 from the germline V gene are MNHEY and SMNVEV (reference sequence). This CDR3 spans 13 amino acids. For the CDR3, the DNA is TGTGCCAGCAGTTTAGCAGGGAATTCACCCCTCCACTTT. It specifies CASSLAGNSPLHF.

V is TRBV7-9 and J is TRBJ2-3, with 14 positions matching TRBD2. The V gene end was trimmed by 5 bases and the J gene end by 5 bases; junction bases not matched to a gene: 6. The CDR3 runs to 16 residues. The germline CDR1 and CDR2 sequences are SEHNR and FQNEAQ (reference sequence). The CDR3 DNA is TGTGCCAGCAGCCCGGGACTAGCGGGAGCGGGAGATACGCAGTATTTT. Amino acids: CASSPGLAGAGDTQYF.

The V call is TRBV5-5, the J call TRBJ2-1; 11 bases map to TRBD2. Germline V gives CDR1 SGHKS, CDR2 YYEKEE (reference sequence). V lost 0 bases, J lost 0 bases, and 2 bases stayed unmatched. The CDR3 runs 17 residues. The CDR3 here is CASSLGLAGYSYNEQFF. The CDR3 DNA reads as TGTGCCAGCAGCTTGGGACTAGCGGGATACTCCTACAATGAGCAGTTCTTC.

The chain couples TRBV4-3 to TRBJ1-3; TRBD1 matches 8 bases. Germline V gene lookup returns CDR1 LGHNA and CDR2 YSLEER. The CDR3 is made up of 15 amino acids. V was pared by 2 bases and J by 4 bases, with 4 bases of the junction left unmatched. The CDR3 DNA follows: TGCGCCAGCAGCCAACTCCGACAGGGGGGAAACACCATATATTTT. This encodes CASSQLRQGGNTIYF.

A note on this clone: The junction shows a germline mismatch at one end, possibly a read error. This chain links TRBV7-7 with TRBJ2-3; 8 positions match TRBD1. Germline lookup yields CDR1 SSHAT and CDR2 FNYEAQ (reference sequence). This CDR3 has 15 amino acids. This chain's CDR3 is CASSSGQASTDTQYF. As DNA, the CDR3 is TGTGCTAGCAGCTCGGGACAGGCAAGCACAGATACGCAGTATTTT.

The CDR3 reads CASSQALGDLYSPLHF. The CDR3 nucleotides read TGCGCCAGCAGCCAAGCCCTGGGGGACTTGTATTCACCCCTCCACTTT. V gene TRBV4-1 combines with J gene TRBJ1-6; weak D call: TRBD1 (5 bases). The CDR3 has 16 amino acids. The V gene's germline CDR1 is MGHRA and CDR2 YSYEKL. The V and J ends lost 1 base and 8 bases respectively, with 15 bases between them.

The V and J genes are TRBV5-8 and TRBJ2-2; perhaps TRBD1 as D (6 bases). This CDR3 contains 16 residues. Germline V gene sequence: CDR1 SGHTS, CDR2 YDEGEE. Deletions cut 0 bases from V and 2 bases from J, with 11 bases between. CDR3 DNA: TGTGCCAGCAGCTTGGGAACAGGGTATAACACCGGGGAGCTGTTTTTT. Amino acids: CASSLGTGYNTGELFF.

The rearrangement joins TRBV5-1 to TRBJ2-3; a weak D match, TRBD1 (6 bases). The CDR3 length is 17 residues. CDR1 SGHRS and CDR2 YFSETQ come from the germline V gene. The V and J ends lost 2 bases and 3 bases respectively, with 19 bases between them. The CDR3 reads CASSFRGQRGRTDTQYF. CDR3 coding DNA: TGCGCCAGCAGCTTCCGCGGACAGCGAGGGCGGACAGATACGCAGTATTTT.

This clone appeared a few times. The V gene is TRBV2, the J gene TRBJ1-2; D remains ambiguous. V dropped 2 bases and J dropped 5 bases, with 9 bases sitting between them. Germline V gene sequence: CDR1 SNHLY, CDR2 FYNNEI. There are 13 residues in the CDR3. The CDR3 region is CASSEMRVYGYTF. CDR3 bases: TGTGCCAGCAGTGAAATGAGGGTTTATGGCTACACCTTC.

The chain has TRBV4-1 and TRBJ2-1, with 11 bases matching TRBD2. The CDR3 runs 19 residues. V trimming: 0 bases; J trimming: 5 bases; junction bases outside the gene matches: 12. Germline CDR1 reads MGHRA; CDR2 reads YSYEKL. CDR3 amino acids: CASSQDQYTSGSTHNEQFF. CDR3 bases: TGCGCCAGCAGCCAAGATCAGTATACTAGCGGGAGCACCCACAATGAGCAGTTCTTC.

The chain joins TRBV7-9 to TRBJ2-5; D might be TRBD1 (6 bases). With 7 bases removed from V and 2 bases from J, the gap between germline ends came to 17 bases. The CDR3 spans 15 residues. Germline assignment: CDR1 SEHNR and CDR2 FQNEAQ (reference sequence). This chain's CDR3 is CASNSRAGTQETQYF. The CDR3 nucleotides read TGTGCCAGCAACTCCCGCGCCGGGACACAAGAGACCCAGTACTTC.

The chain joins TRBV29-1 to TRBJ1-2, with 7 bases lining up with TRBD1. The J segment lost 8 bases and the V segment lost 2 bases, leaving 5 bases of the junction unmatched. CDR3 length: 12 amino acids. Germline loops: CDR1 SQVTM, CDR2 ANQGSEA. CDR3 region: CSVEPTGMGYTF. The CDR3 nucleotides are TGCAGCGTTGAACCGACAGGGATGGGCTACACCTTC.

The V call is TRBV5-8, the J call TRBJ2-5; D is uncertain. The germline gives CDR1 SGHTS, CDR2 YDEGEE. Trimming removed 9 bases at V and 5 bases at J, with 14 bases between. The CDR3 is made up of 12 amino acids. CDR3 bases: TGTGCCATCGCACTACTGAGGGAGACCCAGTACTTC. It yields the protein CAIALLRETQYF.

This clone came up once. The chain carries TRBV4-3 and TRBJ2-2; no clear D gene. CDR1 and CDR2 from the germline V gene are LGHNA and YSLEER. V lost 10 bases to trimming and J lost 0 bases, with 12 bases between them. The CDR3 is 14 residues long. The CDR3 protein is CATQLQANTGELFF. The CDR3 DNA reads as TGCGCCACCCAGCTTCAGGCGAACACCGGGGAGCTGTTTTTT.

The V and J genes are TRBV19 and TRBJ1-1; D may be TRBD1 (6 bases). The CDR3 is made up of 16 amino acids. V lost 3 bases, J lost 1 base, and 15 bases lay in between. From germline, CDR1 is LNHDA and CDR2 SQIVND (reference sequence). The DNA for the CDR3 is TGTGCCAGTAGTATGTCGGGGGGCCGGACGAACACTGAAGCTTTCTTT. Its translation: CASSMSGGRTNTEAFF. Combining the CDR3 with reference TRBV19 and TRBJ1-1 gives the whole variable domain DGGITQSPKYLFRKEGQNVTLSCEQNLNHDAMYWYRQDPGQGLRLIYYSQIVNDFQKGDIAEGYSVSREKKESFPLTVTSAQKNPTAFYLCASSMSGGRTNTEAFFGQGTRLTVV.

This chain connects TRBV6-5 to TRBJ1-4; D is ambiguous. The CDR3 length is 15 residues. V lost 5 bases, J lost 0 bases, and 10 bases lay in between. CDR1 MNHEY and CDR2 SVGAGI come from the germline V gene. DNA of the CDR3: TGTGCCAGCAGTCCGCCCGGAGCAACTAATGAAAAACTGTTTTTT. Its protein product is CASSPPGATNEKLFF.

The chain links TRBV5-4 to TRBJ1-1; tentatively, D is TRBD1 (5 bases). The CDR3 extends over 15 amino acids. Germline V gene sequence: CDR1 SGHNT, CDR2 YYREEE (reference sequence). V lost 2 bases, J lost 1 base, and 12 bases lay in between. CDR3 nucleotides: TGTGCCAGCAGCTTTGTGGGGGGGACGAACACTGAAGCTTTCTTT. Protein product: CASSFVGGTNTEAFF.

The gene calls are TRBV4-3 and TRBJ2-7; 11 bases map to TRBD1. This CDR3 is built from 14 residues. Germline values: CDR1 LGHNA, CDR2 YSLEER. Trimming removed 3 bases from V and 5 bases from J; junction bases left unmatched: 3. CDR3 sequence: CASSQGDRGDEQYF. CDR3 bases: TGCGCCAGCAGCCAGGGGGACAGGGGGGACGAGCAGTACTTC.

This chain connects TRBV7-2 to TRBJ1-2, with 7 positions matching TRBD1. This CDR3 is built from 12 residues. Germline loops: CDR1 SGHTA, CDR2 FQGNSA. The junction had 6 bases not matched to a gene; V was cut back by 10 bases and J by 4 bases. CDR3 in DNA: TGTGCCATAAAGGGGGCGGCCTATGGCTACACCTTC. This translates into CAIKGAAYGYTF.

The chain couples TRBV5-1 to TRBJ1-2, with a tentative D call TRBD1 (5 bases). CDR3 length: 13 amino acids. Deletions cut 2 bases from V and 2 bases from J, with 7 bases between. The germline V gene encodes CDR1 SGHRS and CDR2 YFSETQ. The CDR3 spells CASSFDRNYGYTF. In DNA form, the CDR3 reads TGCGCCAGCAGCTTCGACAGAAACTATGGCTACACCTTC. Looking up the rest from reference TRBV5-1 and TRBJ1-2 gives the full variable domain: KAGVTQTPRYLIKTRGQQVTLSCSPISGHRSVSWYQQTPGQGLQFLFEYFSETQRNKGNFPGRFSGRQFSNSRSEMNVSTLELGDSALYLCASSFDRNYGYTFGSGTRLTVV.

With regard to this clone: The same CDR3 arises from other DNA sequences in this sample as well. The DNA of the CDR3 is TGTGCCAGCTCACCCCAGGGGAGGGACACTGAAGCTTTCTTT. Protein product: CASSPQGRDTEAFF. J is TRBJ1-1 and V is TRBV18, with D possibly TRBD1 on 6 matching bases. The V and J ends lost 3 bases and 3 bases respectively, with 11 bases between them. Germline V gene lookup returns CDR1 KGHSH and CDR2 LQKENI. This CDR3 region has 14 residues.

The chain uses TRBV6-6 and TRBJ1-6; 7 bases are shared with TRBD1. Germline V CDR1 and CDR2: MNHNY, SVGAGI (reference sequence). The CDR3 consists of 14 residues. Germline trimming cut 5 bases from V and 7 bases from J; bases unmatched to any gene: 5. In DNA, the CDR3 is TGTGCCAGCAGTCCCGACAGGGTGAATTCACCCCTCCACTTT. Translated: CASSPDRVNSPLHF.

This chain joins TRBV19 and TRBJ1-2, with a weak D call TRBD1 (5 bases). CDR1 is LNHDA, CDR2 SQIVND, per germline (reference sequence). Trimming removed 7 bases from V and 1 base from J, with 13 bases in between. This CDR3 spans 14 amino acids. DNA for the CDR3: TGTGCCAGTAAAGGGGAACCATTTAACTATGGCTACACCTTC. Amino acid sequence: CASKGEPFNYGYTF.

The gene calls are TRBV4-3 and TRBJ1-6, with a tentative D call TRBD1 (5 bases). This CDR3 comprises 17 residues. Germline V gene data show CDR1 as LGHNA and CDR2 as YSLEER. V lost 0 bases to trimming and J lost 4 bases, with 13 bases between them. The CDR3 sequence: CASSQESRAGYNSPLHF. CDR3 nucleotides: TGCGCCAGCAGCCAAGAGTCCCGGGCAGGGTATAATTCACCCCTCCACTTT.

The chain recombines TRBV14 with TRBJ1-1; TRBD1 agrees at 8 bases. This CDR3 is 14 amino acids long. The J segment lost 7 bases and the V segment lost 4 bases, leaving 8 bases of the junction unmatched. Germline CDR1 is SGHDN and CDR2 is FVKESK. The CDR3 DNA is TGTGCCAGCAGCCCCCGGGGACAGGCTTATGAAGCTTTCTTT. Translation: CASSPRGQAYEAFF.

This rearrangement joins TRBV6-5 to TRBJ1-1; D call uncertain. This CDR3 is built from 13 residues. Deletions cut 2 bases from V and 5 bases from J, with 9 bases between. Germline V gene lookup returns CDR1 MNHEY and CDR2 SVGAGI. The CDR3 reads CASSYGSGTEAFF. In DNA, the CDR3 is TGTGCCAGCAGTTACGGGAGTGGAACTGAAGCTTTCTTT.

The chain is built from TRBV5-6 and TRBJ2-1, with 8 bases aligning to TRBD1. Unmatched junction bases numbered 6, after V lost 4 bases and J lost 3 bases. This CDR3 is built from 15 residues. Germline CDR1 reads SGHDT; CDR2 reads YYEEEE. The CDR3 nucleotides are TGTGCCAGCAGCGCCGGACAGGGATACTACAATGAGCAGTTCTTC. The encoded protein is CASSAGQGYYNEQFF.

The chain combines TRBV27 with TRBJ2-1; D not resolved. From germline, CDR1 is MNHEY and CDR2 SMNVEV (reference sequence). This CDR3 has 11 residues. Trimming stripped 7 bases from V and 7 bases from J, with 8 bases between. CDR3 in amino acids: CASKKTNEQFF. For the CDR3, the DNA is TGTGCCAGCAAGAAGACAAATGAGCAGTTCTTC.

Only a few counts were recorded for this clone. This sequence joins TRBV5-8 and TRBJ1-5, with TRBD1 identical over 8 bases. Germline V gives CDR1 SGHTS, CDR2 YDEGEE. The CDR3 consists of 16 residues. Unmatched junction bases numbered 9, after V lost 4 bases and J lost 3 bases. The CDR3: CASSPGQGVDNQPQHF. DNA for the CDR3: TGTGCCAGCAGCCCAGGACAGGGTGTCGACAATCAGCCCCAGCATTTT.